The clone carrying this TCR beta chain was seen a few times. This CDR3 is 15 amino acids long. Trimming removed 4 bases from V and 3 bases from J; junction bases left unmatched: 6. CDR1 and CDR2 from the germline V gene are LGHNA and YSLEER. The sample belongs to a study of blood T cell repertoires in COVID-19. Profiling relied on immunoSEQ multiplex PCR, and the TCRdb table lists in-frame clones only, not all of them. The table lists around 250,000 clones, 70% to 90% of them singletons. Source material: peripheral blood. This TCR was recovered from a woman between 25 and 40 years old with active or convalescent COVID-19. This chain links TRBV4-3 with TRBJ2-1; 7 bases fit TRBD1. CDR3 sequence: CASSRQQGIYNEQFF. The DNA of the CDR3 is TGCGCCAGCAGCCGACAACAGGGGATCTACAATGAGCAGTTCTTC.